This T cell receptor (beta chain) was sequenced for a study of identical twins. Per the germline V gene, CDR1 is SQVTM and CDR2 is ANQGSEA. V was shortened by 5 bases and J by 6 bases, with 11 bases between the two germline ends. The CDR3 sequence is 11 residues long. One entry per CDR3 protein results from TCRdb running MiXCR on the 5' RACE reads. The data hold hundreds of thousands of distinct CDR3 sequences, with around 21% observed a single time. These data also formed part of another study, on T cells expressing NK-cell markers.

The V call is TRBV29-1, the J call TRBJ2-7; D may be TRBD1 or TRBD2 (5 bases each). The receptor was isolated from a woman aged 18 to 35 in good health. The sequencing input was PBMCs. The CDR3 loop is CSVPRGTEQYF. In nucleotides, the CDR3 is TGCAGCGTTCCGAGGGGAACCGAGCAGTACTTC.